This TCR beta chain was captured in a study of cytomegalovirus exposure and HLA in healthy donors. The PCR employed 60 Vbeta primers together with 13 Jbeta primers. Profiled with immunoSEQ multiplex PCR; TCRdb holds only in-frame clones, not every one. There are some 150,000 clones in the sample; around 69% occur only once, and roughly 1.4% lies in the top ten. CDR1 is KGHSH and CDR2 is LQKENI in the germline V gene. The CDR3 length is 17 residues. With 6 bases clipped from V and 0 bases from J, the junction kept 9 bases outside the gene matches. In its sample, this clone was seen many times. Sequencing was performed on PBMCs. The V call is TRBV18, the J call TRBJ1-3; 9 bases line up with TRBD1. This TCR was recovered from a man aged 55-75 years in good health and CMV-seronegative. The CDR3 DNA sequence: TGTGCCAGCTCCGCTACGGGACAGGGTATCTCTGGAAACACCATATATTTT. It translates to CASSATGQGISGNTIYF. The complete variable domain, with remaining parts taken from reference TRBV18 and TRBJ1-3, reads NAGVMQNPRHLVRRRGQEARLRCSPMKGHSHVYWYRQLPEEGLKFMVYLQKENIIDESGMPKERFSAEFPKEGPSILRIQQVVRGDSAAYFCASSATGQGISGNTIYFGEGSWLTVV.